The 19 T cell receptor beta chains reported below all come from one sample, sequenced in a study of T cells after yellow fever vaccination. TCRdb reprocessed the 5' RACE reads via MiXCR and lists one record per CDR3 protein. The table lists nearly 550,000 distinct CDR3 sequences, about 19% of them singletons, with over 11% in the top ten. Sequenced material: PBMCs, taken 15 days after the yellow fever booster vaccination. Source of these receptors: a man aged 25 to 40 who received the YFV17D yellow fever vaccine.

This clonotype showed up just a few times. The chain employs TRBV21-1 and TRBJ2-2; TRBD1 is the table's D call and was not checked against the DNA. TRBV21-1 is a pseudogene locus. The CDR3 spans 15 residues. CDR3 region: CASSFGTVHTGELFF. The CDR3 coding sequence is TGTGCCAGCTCCTTCGGGACAGTCCACACCGGGGAGCTGTTTTTT.

This clonotype was recorded many times. The rearrangement joins TRBV4-2 to TRBJ2-1; D possibly corresponds to TRBD2 (5 bases). The CDR3 runs to 17 residues. V was clipped by 0 bases and J by 2 bases, with 14 bases between them. Looked up from germline, CDR1 is LGHNA and CDR2 is YNFKEQ. The CDR3 region has the DNA TGTGCCAGCAGCCAAGAGGGAGCGCATACCACCTACAATGAGCAGTTCTTC. It codes for CASSQEGAHTTYNEQFF.

The table lists this clonotype with a few counts. The genes are TRBV3-1 and TRBJ2-2; D gene ambiguous. This CDR3 has 17 residues. V lost 3 bases, J lost 0 bases, and 14 bases lay in between. Germline-derived CDR1 and CDR2 are LGHDT and YNNKEL (reference sequence). The CDR3 nucleotides are TGTGCCAGCAGCCAGACGGGCCCTAGGGCGAACACCGGGGAGCTGTTTTTT. As protein: CASSQTGPRANTGELFF.

The chain combines TRBV3-1 with TRBJ2-3; the match to TRBD2 covers 13 bases. The CDR3 spans 14 residues. V lost 8 bases and J lost 4; bases outside the gene matches: 3. Germline CDR1 is LGHDT and CDR2 is YNNKEL (reference sequence). CDR3 coding DNA: TGTGCCAGCGCGACTAGCGGGAGGCCAGATACGCAGTATTTT. Its protein is CASATSGRPDTQYF.

Here the CDR3 reads CASSQTSGISYNEQFF. In nucleotides, the CDR3 is TGTGCCAGCTCCCAAACCAGTGGCATATCCTACAATGAGCAGTTCTTC. This rearrangement joins TRBV18 to TRBJ2-1; D unresolved. Trimming took off 6 bases at V and 1 base at J, with 16 bases between the two ends. CDR3 length: 16 residues. The germline gives CDR1 KGHSH, CDR2 LQKENI.

The gene calls are TRBV18 and TRBJ1-1, with TRBD1 matching over 7 bases. The V gene's germline CDR1 is KGHSH and CDR2 LQKENI. This CDR3 is built from 13 residues. Trimming took 6 bases from V and 7 from J; bases not matched to a gene: 8. The CDR3 spells CASSPDRQIEAFF. DNA for the CDR3: TGTGCCAGCTCCCCGGACAGGCAAATTGAAGCTTTCTTT.

The table lists this clonotype with a few counts. This rearrangement joins TRBV5-8 to TRBJ2-1; no definite D call. Trimming pared 2 bases from V and 3 bases from J, leaving 12 bases between. This CDR3 is 15 amino acids long. From germline, CDR1 is SGHTS and CDR2 YDEGEE. The CDR3 coding sequence is TGTGCCAGCAGCTTAAGAGGAGAGGACTACAATGAGCAGTTCTTC. Its translation is CASSLRGEDYNEQFF. Full variable domain (rest looked up from reference TRBV5-8 and TRBJ2-1): EAGVTQSPTHLIKTRGQQATLRCSPISGHTSVYWYQQALGLGLQFLLWYDEGEERNRGNFPPRFSGRQFPNYSSELNVNALELEDSALYLCASSLRGEDYNEQFFGPGTRLTVL.

The chain couples TRBV7-9 to TRBJ2-6; 8 bases align to TRBD1. CDR1 SEHNR and CDR2 FQNEAQ come from the germline V gene (reference sequence). The CDR3 is made up of 16 amino acids. V shed 5 bases, J shed 2 bases, and the junction held 5 bases outside the gene matches. The CDR3 DNA sequence: TGTGCCAGCAGCGCTGGACAGGGTGCTGGGGCCAACGTCCTGACTTTC. This gives the protein CASSAGQGAGANVLTF. Full variable domain (outside the CDR3, taken from reference TRBV7-9 and TRBJ2-6): DTGVSQNPRHKITKRGQNVTFRCDPISEHNRLYWYRQTLGQGPEFLTYFQNEAQLEKSRLLSDRFSAERPKGSFSTLEIQRTEQGDSAMYLCASSAGQGAGANVLTFGAGSRLTVL.

The chain couples TRBV7-2 to TRBJ2-1; either TRBD1 or TRBD2 may supply D (6 bases each). CDR1 SGHTA and CDR2 FQGNSA come from the germline V gene. The CDR3 sequence is 16 residues long. Between the trimmed V and J ends, which lost 1 base and 6 bases, there was a span of 16 bases. CDR3 sequence: CASSLDIQGRRNEQFF. DNA of the CDR3: TGTGCCAGCAGCTTAGATATCCAGGGGAGGCGCAATGAGCAGTTCTTC.

There are many counts of this clonotype. The chain couples TRBV10-3 to TRBJ2-1; TRBD2 might be the D (5 bases). The V gene lost 5 bases and the J gene lost 3 bases, with 11 bases spanning the gap. The CDR3 runs 14 residues. CDR1 is ENHRY, CDR2 SYGVKD, per germline. The CDR3: CAISSSGNYNEQFF. The CDR3 region has the DNA TGTGCCATCAGTTCCTCGGGGAACTACAATGAGCAGTTCTTC.

This clonotype was seen only a few times. The chain couples TRBV5-1 to TRBJ2-7; D is ambiguous. The CDR3 covers 15 residues. Germline assignment: CDR1 SGHRS and CDR2 YFSETQ. The ends were cut back, 0 bases at V and 0 bases at J, with 10 bases in the middle. As DNA, the CDR3 is TGCGCCAGCAGCTTGGCCGTCCACCACTCCTACGAGCAGTACTTC. Residues: CASSLAVHHSYEQYF.

The rearrangement links TRBV7-8 to TRBJ2-4, with D perhaps matching TRBD2 (7 bases). This CDR3 is built from 18 residues. V was pared by 4 bases and J by 1 base, with 20 bases between. The germline V gene has CDR1 SGHVS and CDR2 FQNEAQ. The CDR3 here is CASSSLAVGGAAKNIQYF. The CDR3 DNA sequence: TGTGCCAGCAGCTCCCTGGCGGTGGGGGGGGCGGCCAAAAACATTCAGTACTTC.

The V call is TRBV12-3 or TRBV12-4, the J call TRBJ2-3; TRBD2 matches 8 bases. The CDR3 consists of 18 residues. With V trimmed by 4 bases and J by 0 bases, 12 bases remained unmatched. Here the CDR3 reads CASSSTWDSGKSTDTQYF. CDR3 bases: TGTGCCAGCAGTTCCACTTGGGATAGCGGGAAAAGCACAGATACGCAGTATTTT.

This clonotype was recorded a few times. The chain couples TRBV18 to TRBJ2-5; D not certain. Per the germline V gene, CDR1 is KGHSH and CDR2 is LQKENI. This CDR3 has 14 amino acids. V was shortened by 3 bases and J by 4 bases, with 12 bases between the two germline ends. The CDR3 reads CASSPIGSRETQYF. CDR3 in DNA: TGTGCCAGCTCACCCATCGGTTCCCGAGAGACCCAGTACTTC.

There are a few counts of this clonotype. The rearrangement uses TRBV6-1 and TRBJ1-4, with 8 bases lining up with TRBD1. The ends lost 5 bases at V and 7 bases at J; junction bases unmatched: 9. Germline lookup yields CDR1 MNHNS and CDR2 SASEGT. CDR3 length equals 15 residues. CDR3 region: CASSRGARGPEKLFF. The CDR3 nucleotides read TGTGCCAGCAGTCGTGGCGCCAGGGGGCCTGAAAAACTGTTTTTT.

The V call is TRBV27, the J call TRBJ2-7; maybe TRBD2 (7 bases). The CDR3 runs 14 residues. The ends were cut back, 7 bases at V and 5 bases at J, with 18 bases in the middle. The germline V gene encodes CDR1 MNHEY and CDR2 SMNVEV (reference sequence). The CDR3 is CASTLGGGSNEQYF. DNA for the CDR3: TGTGCCAGCACCCTCGGGGGCGGGAGTAACGAGCAGTACTTC.

The chain couples TRBV28 to TRBJ2-3, with a tentative D call TRBD2 (6 bases). V was trimmed by 10 bases and J by 4 bases, leaving 18 bases between them. Germline V gives CDR1 MDHEN, CDR2 SYDVKM. The CDR3 length is 14 residues. CDR3 in DNA: TGTGCCACGAAGGGAGGCGGGACCTCAGATACGCAGTATTTT. Translating it yields CATKGGGTSDTQYF.

The chain employs TRBV9 and TRBJ2-7, with 8 bases aligning to TRBD2. The CDR3 runs to 15 residues. V dropped 4 bases and J dropped 4; count of bases not matched to a gene: 10. Per germline, CDR1 SGDLS and CDR2 YYNGEE. CDR3 in amino acids: CASSNGGSGTYEQYF. The CDR3 DNA is TGTGCCAGCAGCAACGGAGGTAGCGGGACGTACGAGCAGTACTTC.

The table lists this clonotype with a few counts. The chain joins TRBV10-3 to TRBJ2-4; 9 bases fit TRBD2. In germline, CDR1 is ENHRY, CDR2 SYGVKD. The V segment lost 2 bases and the J segment 5 bases; nucleotides outside the gene matches: 7. This CDR3 region has 16 residues. The CDR3 bases are TGTGCCATCAGTGAGACCGGGGGACTAGCTCAAAACATTCAGTACTTC. As protein: CAISETGGLAQNIQYF.